Sequencing of this T cell receptor beta chain was carried out in a study of cytomegalovirus exposure and HLA in healthy donors. Overall study findings and caveats: Most TCRs appeared rarely, but some public TCRs recurred in many donors. The classifier reportedly diagnosed cytomegalovirus status with high specificity and sensitivity. Cytomegalovirus-associated status was assigned to 164 TCR beta chains.

Germline V gives CDR1 SGHVS, CDR2 FNYEAQ. The CDR3 totals 15 residues. The ends were cut back, 5 bases at V and 5 bases at J, with 17 bases in the middle. Sequencing used immunoSEQ multiplex PCR; TCRdb keeps in-frame clones, though not all of them. The data hold tens of thousands of clones, with approximately 93% observed a single time. The donors were part of the validation cohort of over a hundred subjects. That cohort was separate from the first cohort, which comprised 500 to 850 subjects. Turning to this clone: Its antigen is undetermined.

Sample: PBMCs. The source is a young man in good health and CMV-seropositive. The chain employs TRBV7-6 and TRBJ2-3, with D perhaps TRBD2 (6 bases). The CDR3 region has the DNA TGTGCCAGCAGCCCTCGCTCGGGAGAGATAGATACGCAGTATTTT. Amino acid sequence: CASSPRSGEIDTQYF.